The clone carrying this T cell receptor beta chain occurred many times. Its antigen remains unknown. This sample was included in a study of T-cell reconstitution after alpha-beta-depleted transplantation in children. The V gene's germline CDR1 is SGHVS and CDR2 FQNEAQ. There are 15 residues in the CDR3. The germline V and J ends were trimmed by 2 bases and 1 base, with 11 bases remaining between them. Unique molecular identifiers were used to barcode this TCRbeta library. TCRdb re-called the PCR reads with MiXCR, one entry per CDR3 protein. The sample lists some 200,000 distinct CDR3 sequences; approximately 6% were seen once. Study-wide results and caveats: Roughly two months post-transplant, alpha-beta T cells reportedly originated from several hundred graft clones that had expanded. At one year after transplant, newly produced T cells mostly accounted for T-cell counts and diversity. Surviving recipient cells, namely T cells and thymic progenitors, were the source of high day-60 TCRbeta diversity in some patients.

V and J are TRBV7-8 and TRBJ2-5; no firm D call. Sequenced here: PBMCs, sampled before TCRalphabeta/CD19-depleted stem cell transplant. The receptor's source is a girl under two years old with combined immunodeficiency, due to receive a stem cell transplant. For the CDR3, the DNA is TGTGCCAGCAGCTTACCCCGGACGGTCCAAGAGACCCAGTACTTC. This translates into CASSLPRTVQETQYF.